The sequence of this T cell receptor beta chain was determined in a study of shared clonotypes between healthy human individuals. Study-wide results and limits: The study found about 5% of naive CD4 clonotypes shared across several donors. Estimated clonotype richness was generally higher in naive than memory subsets. Clonotypes not shared had lower generation probabilities than those common to all four donors.

Per sorted-subset replicate PCR, input was approximately 0.2 ug DNA, representing some 30,000 T cell genomes. The assay was immunoSEQ multiplex PCR, and TCRdb's table has in-frame clones only and misses some. This repertoire shows 2 million to 3 million clones, 93% found once; its top ten account for roughly 0.36%. CDR1 is SQVTM, CDR2 ANQGSEA, per germline. The V segment lost 4 bases and the J segment 3 bases; nucleotides outside the gene matches: 6. The CDR3 spans 13 residues. Only one count was recorded for this clone. Its antigen is unidentified. This clonotype was sampled from a man aged 18 to 29 in good health. Some clones in this sample may be carry-over from other donors' samples. What was sequenced was naive CD4+ T cells from PBMCs. Subset reported: CD45RA+ positively selected. The chain employs TRBV29-1 and TRBJ2-7; TRBD1 matches at 7 bases. The CDR3 here is CSVGGQTFYEQYF. The CDR3 nucleotides read TGCAGCGTTGGGGGACAGACATTCTACGAGCAGTACTTC.